This TCR beta chain was documented in a study of T cell changes during pregnancy in multiple sclerosis (dated by TCRdb to about 2019). About the study as a whole: The study examined how the T cell repertoire changed over the course of pregnancy in women with multiple sclerosis.

Reading the germline V gene gives CDR1 SGHTA and CDR2 FQGNSA. From its cysteine to its phenylalanine, the CDR3 spans 17 amino acids. Only CDR3 DNA remains: 51 bases, in frame from the first base. Here V drops 5 bases and J drops 12 bases, and the junction holds 22 bases not matched to any gene. The protocol used for the library was the immunoSEQ multiplex PCR assay. This is the immuneACCESS table as TCRdb keeps it, with only in-frame sequences that have V and J called. A part of the clones is gone; compared with another copy, unresolved V genes explain less than half, and the rest is unexplained. Across this sample there are 70,000 to 100,000 clones, with almost 95% seen only once. The ten largest clones capture 2.2% of the sample. To note about this clone: What this receptor recognizes is not known. One base away there is no much larger clone; base qualities are not given.

The TCR comes from a female donor with multiple sclerosis, enrolled in a pregnancy study. The specimen was peripheral blood, collected in the third trimester of pregnancy. The receptor chain draws on TRBV7-2 and TRBJ2-1; TRBD2 matches 7 bases in the middle. The sequenced DNA is TGTGCCAGCAGCGACACGTATGGCGGGAGATTTGGTGTTGTGCAGTTCTTC. It specifies CASSDTYGGRFGVVQFF.